The 2 T cell receptor beta chains listed next were all sequenced from one sample in a study of breast tumors, draining lymph nodes, adjacent tissues. TCRdb called the multiplex PCR reads again in MiXCR, with one record for every CDR3 protein. This sample has approximately 130,000 distinct CDR3 sequences, with more than 20% found just once. Breast cancer patients provided tissue from their axillary draining lymph nodes. Sequencing was done on a sample of axillary lymph node tissue. Receptor source: a female donor with breast cancer. Some clones in this sample may be carry-over from other donors' samples.

This chain connects TRBV28 to TRBJ2-7; no clear D. The CDR3 contains 12 residues. The germline V gene encodes CDR1 MDHEN and CDR2 SYDVKM. V lost 3 bases and J lost 7, with 10 bases in between. The CDR3 loop is CASSFLGREQYF. The CDR3 bases are TGTGCCAGCAGTTTCCTCGGGCGGGAGCAGTACTTC.

There are many counts of this clonotype. The rearrangement uses TRBV10-2 and TRBJ1-4, with a tentative D call TRBD1 (5 bases). Trimming removed 2 bases from V and 0 bases from J, with 13 bases in between. This CDR3 region has 17 residues. Germline loops: CDR1 WSHSY, CDR2 SAAADI. CDR3 sequence reads: CASSENVVGPTNEKLFF. CDR3 in DNA: TGCGCCAGCAGTGAGAACGTGGTGGGGCCAACTAATGAAAAACTGTTTTTT.